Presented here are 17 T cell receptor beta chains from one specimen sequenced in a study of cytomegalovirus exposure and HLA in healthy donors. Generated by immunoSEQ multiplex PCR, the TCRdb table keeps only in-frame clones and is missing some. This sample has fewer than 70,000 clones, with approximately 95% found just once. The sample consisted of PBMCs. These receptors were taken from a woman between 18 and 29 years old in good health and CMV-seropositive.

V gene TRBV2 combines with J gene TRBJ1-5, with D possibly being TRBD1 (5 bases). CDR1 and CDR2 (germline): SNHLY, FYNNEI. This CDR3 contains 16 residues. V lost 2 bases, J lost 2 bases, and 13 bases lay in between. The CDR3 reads CASSEIGGDGNQPQHF. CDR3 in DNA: TGTGCCAGCAGTGAAATAGGAGGGGATGGCAATCAGCCCCAGCATTTT.

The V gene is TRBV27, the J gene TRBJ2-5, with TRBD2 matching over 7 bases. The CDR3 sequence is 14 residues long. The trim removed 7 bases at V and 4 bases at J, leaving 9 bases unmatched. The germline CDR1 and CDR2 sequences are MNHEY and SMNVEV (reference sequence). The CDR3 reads CASKASGIRETQYF. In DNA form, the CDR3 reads TGTGCCAGCAAGGCCAGCGGGATACGAGAGACCCAGTACTTC.

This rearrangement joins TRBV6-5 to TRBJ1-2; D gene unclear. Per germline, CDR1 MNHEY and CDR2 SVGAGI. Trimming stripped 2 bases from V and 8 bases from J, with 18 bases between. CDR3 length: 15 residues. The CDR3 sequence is CASSYRAAGKQGYTF. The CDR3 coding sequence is TGTGCCAGCAGTTACAGGGCCGCGGGAAAGCAGGGCTACACCTTC.

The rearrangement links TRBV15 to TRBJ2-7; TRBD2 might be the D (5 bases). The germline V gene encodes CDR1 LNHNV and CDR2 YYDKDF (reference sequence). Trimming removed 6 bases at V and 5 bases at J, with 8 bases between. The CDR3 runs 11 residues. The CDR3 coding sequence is TGTGCCACCAGTATGAGGGACGAGCAGTACTTC. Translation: CATSMRDEQYF.

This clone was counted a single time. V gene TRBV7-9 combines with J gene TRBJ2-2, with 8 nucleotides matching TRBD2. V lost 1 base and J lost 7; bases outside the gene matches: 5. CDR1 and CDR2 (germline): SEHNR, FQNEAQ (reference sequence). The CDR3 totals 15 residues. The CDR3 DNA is TGTGCCAGCAGCTTAGTGGGACTAGTATTCGGGGAGCTGTTTTTT. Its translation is CASSLVGLVFGELFF.

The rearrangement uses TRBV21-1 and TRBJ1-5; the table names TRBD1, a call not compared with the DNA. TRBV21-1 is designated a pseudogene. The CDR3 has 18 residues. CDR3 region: CASSKGTKGQGYNQPQHF. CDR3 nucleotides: TGTGCCAGCAGCAAAGGCACGAAGGGACAGGGCTACAATCAGCCCCAGCATTTT.

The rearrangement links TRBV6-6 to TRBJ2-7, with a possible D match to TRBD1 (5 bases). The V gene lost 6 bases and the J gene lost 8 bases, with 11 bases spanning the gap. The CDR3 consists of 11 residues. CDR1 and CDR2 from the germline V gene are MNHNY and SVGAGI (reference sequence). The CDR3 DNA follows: TGTGCCAGCAGCCCCAGGGAAAAGCAGTACTTC. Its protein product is CASSPREKQYF.

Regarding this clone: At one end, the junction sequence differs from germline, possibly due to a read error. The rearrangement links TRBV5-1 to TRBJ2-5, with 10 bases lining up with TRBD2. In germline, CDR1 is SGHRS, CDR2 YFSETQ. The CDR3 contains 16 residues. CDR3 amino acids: CASSLAIAGGLEAQYF. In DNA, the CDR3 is TGCGCCAGCAGCTTGGCCATAGCGGGGGGACTAGAGGCCCAGTACTTC.

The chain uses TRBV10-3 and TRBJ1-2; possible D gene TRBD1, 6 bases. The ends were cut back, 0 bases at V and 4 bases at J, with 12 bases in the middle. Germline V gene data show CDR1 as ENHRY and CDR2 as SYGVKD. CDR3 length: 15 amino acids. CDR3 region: CAISESTQGVYGYTF. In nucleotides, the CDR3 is TGTGCCATCAGTGAGTCGACACAGGGAGTCTATGGCTACACCTTC.

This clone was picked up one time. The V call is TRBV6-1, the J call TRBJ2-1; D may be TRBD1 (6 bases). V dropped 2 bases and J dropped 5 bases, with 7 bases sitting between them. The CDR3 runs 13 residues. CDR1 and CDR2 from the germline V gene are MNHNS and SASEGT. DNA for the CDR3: TGTGCCAGCAGTGAAAGACAGGACAATGAGCAGTTCTTC. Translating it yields CASSERQDNEQFF.

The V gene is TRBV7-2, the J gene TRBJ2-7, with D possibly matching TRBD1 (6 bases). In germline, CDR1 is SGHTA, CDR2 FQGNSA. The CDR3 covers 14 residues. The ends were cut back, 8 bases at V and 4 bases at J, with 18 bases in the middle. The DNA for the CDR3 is TGTGCCAGCGCCTACGGGCCACAGGGATACGAGCAGTACTTC. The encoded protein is CASAYGPQGYEQYF.

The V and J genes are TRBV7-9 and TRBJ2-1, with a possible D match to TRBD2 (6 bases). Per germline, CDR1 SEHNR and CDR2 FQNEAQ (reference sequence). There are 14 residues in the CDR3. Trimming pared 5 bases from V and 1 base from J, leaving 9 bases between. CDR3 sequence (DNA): TGTGCCAGCAGCCGGGACTCATCCTACAATGAGCAGTTCTTC. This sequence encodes CASSRDSSYNEQFF. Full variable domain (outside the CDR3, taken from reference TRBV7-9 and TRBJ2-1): DTGVSQNPRHKITKRGQNVTFRCDPISEHNRLYWYRQTLGQGPEFLTYFQNEAQLEKSRLLSDRFSAERPKGSFSTLEIQRTEQGDSAMYLCASSRDSSYNEQFFGPGTRLTVL.

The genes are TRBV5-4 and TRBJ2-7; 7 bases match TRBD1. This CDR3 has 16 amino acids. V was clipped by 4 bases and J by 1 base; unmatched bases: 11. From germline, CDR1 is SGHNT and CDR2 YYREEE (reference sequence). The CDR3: CASSGFDRVGSYEQYF. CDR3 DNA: TGTGCCAGCAGCGGCTTTGACAGGGTAGGATCCTACGAGCAGTACTTC.

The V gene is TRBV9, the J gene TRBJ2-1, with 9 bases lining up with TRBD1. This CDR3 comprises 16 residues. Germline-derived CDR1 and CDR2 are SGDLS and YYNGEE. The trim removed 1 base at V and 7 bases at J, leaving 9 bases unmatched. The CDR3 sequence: CASSVRTGTGLNEQFF. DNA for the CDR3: TGTGCCAGCAGCGTACGGACGGGGACAGGGCTAAATGAGCAGTTCTTC.

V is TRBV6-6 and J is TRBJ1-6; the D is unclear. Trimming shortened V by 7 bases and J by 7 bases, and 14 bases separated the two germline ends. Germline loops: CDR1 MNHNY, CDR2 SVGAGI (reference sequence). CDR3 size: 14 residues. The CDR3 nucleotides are TGTGCCAGCACCCCCGGAGGGTCCAATTCACCCCTCCACTTT. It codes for CASTPGGSNSPLHF.

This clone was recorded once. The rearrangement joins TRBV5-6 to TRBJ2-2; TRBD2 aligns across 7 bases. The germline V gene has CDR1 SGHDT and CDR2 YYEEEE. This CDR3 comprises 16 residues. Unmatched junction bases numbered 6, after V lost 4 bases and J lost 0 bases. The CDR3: CASSALADPNTGELFF. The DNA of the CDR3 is TGTGCCAGCAGCGCCCTAGCGGACCCGAACACCGGGGAGCTGTTTTTT.

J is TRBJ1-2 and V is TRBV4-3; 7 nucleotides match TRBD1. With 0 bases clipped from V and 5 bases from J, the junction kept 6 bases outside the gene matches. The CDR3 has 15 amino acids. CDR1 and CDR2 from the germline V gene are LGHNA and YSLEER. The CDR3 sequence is CASSQEATGMYGYTF. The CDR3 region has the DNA TGCGCCAGCAGCCAAGAGGCGACAGGGATGTATGGCTACACCTTC.